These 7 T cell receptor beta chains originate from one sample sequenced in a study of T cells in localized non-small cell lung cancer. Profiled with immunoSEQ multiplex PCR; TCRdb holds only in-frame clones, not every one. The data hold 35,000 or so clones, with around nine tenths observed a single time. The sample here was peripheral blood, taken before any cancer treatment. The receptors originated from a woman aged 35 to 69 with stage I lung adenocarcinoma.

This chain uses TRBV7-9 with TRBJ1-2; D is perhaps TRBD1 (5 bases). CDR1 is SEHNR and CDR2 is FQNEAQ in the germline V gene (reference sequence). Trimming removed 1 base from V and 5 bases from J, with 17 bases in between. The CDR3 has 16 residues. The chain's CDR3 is CASSLGGKEGLYGYTF. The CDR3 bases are TGTGCCAGCAGCTTAGGCGGGAAGGAGGGGTTGTATGGCTACACCTTC.

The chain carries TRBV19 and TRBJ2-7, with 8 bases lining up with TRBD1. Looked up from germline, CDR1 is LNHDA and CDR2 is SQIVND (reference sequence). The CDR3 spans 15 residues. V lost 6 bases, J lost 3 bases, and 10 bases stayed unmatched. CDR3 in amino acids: CASSFGTGGFYEQYF. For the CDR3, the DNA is TGTGCCAGTAGCTTCGGGACAGGCGGCTTCTACGAGCAGTACTTC.

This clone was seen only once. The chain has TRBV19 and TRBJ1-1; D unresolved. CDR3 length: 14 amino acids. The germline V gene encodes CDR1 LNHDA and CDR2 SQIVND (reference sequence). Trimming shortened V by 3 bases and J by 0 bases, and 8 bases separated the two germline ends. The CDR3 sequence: CASSIGILNTEAFF. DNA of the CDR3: TGTGCCAGTAGTATCGGCATCCTGAACACTGAAGCTTTCTTT.

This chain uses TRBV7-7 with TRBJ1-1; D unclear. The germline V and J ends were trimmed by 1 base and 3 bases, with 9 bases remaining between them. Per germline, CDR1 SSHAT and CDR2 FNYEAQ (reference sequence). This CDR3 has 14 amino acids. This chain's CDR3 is CASSLDCPDTEAFF. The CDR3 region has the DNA TGTGCCAGCAGCTTAGATTGCCCAGACACTGAAGCTTTCTTT.

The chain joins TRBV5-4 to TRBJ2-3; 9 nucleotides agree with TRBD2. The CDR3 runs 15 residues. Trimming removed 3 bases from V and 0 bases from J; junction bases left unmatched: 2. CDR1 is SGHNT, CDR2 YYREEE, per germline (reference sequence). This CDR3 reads CASSSSGTSTDTQYF. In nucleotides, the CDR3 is TGTGCCAGCAGCTCTAGCGGGACTAGCACAGATACGCAGTATTTT.

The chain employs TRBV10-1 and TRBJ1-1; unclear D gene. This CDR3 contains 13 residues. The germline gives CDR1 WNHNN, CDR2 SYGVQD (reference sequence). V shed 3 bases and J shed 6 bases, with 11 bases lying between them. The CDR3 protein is CASSDTGGAEAFF. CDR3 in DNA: TGCGCCAGCAGTGACACTGGAGGCGCTGAAGCTTTCTTT.

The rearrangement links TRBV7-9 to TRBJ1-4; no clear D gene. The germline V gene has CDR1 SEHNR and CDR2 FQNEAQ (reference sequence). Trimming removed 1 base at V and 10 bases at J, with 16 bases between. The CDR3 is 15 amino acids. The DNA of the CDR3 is TGTGCCAGCAGCTTAGGGCTTACTCCGGTAGTAAAACTGTTTTTT. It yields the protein CASSLGLTPVVKLFF.